This TCR beta chain was identified in a study of shared clonotypes between healthy human individuals. Study-level results: The sampled material consisted only of blood, and tissue repertoires are likely to differ.

To note about this clone: Its antigen is not identified.

The V gene lost 6 bases and the J gene lost 0 bases, with 14 bases spanning the gap. This CDR3 has 16 amino acids. The V gene's germline CDR1 is LNHDA and CDR2 SQIVND (reference sequence). Partitioning of CD4+ cells yielded a CD45RA+ naive subset and a CD45RA-negative memory subset. Assay: immunoSEQ multiplex PCR; the TCRdb copy retains only in-frame clones and omits some. This sample has 2 million to 2.5 million clones, with about 94% found just once. This clonotype originated in a man younger than 35 in good health. The sample taken for sequencing was naive CD4+ T cells sorted from blood. Stated subset: CD45RA+ positively selected. The V gene is TRBV19, the J gene TRBJ2-2; D ambiguous. The CDR3 region has the DNA TGTGCCAGTAGAAAGAGTGGCAGGACGAACACCGGGGAGCTGTTTTTT. It specifies CASRKSGRTNTGELFF.